This T cell receptor beta chain derives from a study of blood T cell repertoires in COVID-19. As for the study in general: The study drew acute and convalescent COVID-19 samples from the United States, Italy and Spain.

Residents of 24 US areas, aged roughly 18 to 95 years, made up the participants. Recovery meant two consecutive negative NP/OP PCR tests, professional clearance, or resolved symptoms. The germline V gene has CDR1 MNHNS and CDR2 SASEGT. The V and J ends lost 0 bases and 5 bases respectively, with 14 bases between them. The CDR3 is made up of 15 amino acids. Assay: immunoSEQ multiplex PCR; the TCRdb copy retains only in-frame clones and omits some. This sample has over 200,000 clones, with around 84% found just once. The receptor was derived from a man in his late teens or twenties who had recovered from COVID-19. V usage is TRBV6-1 and J usage is TRBJ2-7; possibly TRBD2 for D (6 bases). What was sequenced was PBMCs or T cells enriched from blood (not recorded which). In DNA, the CDR3 is TGTGCCAGCAGTGAAGCCGTTGGGGCGGGGAACGAGCAGTACTTC. Encoded protein: CASSEAVGAGNEQYF.